This entry lists 25 T cell receptor beta chains sequenced from one sample in a study of blood T cell repertoires in COVID-19. Repertoires were generated with immunoSEQ multiplex PCR, while TCRdb's copy carries only in-frame clones and drops some. The sample records around 130,000 clones, more than 75% being singletons. The sequencing sample was made of peripheral blood. The receptors come from a man aged 55 to 70 with COVID-19, enrolled during active disease.

This chain joins TRBV2 and TRBJ2-3; 7 bases line up with TRBD1. CDR3 size: 15 residues. Germline-derived CDR1 and CDR2 are SNHLY and FYNNEI. V lost 4 bases and J lost 2; bases outside the gene matches: 6. The CDR3 DNA follows: TGTGCCAGCAGTGGTATGGGACAGCTCACAGATACGCAGTATTTT. Residues: CASSGMGQLTDTQYF.

The rearrangement joins TRBV12-3 or TRBV12-4 to TRBJ2-2; tentatively, D is TRBD1 (6 bases). The CDR3 totals 13 residues. V dropped 6 bases and J dropped 1 base, with 6 bases sitting between them. The CDR3 loop reads CASRGQNTGELFF. In DNA form, the CDR3 reads TGTGCCAGCAGGGGACAGAACACCGGGGAGCTGTTTTTT.

The rearrangement uses TRBV27 and TRBJ2-5; 10 bases map to TRBD2. CDR1 is MNHEY and CDR2 is SMNVEV in the germline V gene (reference sequence). J lost 4 bases, V lost 3 bases, and 8 bases had no gene match. CDR3 length: 16 residues. Written as DNA, the CDR3 is TGTGCCAGCAGTTTGGGAAGCGGGGGGGGAGGAGAGACCCAGTACTTC. This sequence encodes CASSLGSGGGGETQYF.

This rearrangement joins TRBV5-4 to TRBJ2-5; TRBD2 agrees at 8 bases. In germline, CDR1 is SGHNT, CDR2 YYREEE (reference sequence). J gave up 1 base and V 6 bases, and 11 bases lay outside the gene matches. The CDR3 consists of 16 residues. This chain's CDR3 is CASTAGGGRPQETQYF. For the CDR3, the DNA is TGTGCCAGCACCGCCGGGGGCGGGAGGCCCCAAGAGACCCAGTACTTC.

This chain links TRBV27 with TRBJ1-4; TRBD1 might be the D (5 bases). V shed 5 bases and J shed 0 bases, with 16 bases lying between them. There are 17 residues in the CDR3. Germline CDR1 reads MNHEY; CDR2 reads SMNVEV (reference sequence). The CDR3 region has the DNA TGTGCCAGCAGTCCTTGGACGGGGGAAGCAACTAATGAAAAACTGTTTTTT. Protein product: CASSPWTGEATNEKLFF.

This clone was recorded a few times. J is TRBJ1-2 and V is TRBV19, with 9 bases identical to TRBD1. V gave up 4 bases and J gave up 5 bases; unmatched junction bases: 8. The CDR3 contains 15 residues. CDR1 is LNHDA, CDR2 SQIVND, per germline (reference sequence). The CDR3 loop is CASSTGQGLGYGYTF. CDR3 DNA sequence: TGTGCCAGTAGTACGGGACAGGGATTAGGTTATGGCTACACCTTC.

J is TRBJ2-7 and V is TRBV9; tentatively, D is TRBD1 (7 bases). V lost 3 bases, J lost 3 bases, and 16 bases lay in between. CDR1 SGDLS and CDR2 YYNGEE come from the germline V gene. The CDR3 runs to 15 residues. The CDR3 is CASSANRQGGYEQYF. For the CDR3, the DNA is TGTGCCAGCAGCGCAAACCGACAGGGAGGCTACGAGCAGTACTTC.

This clone came up once. The V and J genes are TRBV25-1 and TRBJ1-2, with D unresolved. The CDR3 consists of 14 residues. Trimming shortened V by 1 base and J by 6 bases, and 12 bases separated the two germline ends. Per the germline V gene, CDR1 is MGHDK and CDR2 is SYGVNS. This CDR3 is CASSEFAQSNGYTF. Written as DNA, the CDR3 is TGTGCCAGCAGTGAATTCGCTCAGTCGAATGGCTACACCTTC.

The chain has TRBV4-3 and TRBJ2-5; D unresolved. The CDR3 length is 15 residues. Germline V lookup: CDR1 LGHNA, CDR2 YSLEER. V lost 0 bases to trimming and J lost 3 bases, with 11 bases between them. The CDR3 nucleotides are TGCGCCAGCAGCCAAGATCGTAGCTCCGAAGAGACCCAGTACTTC. Its protein is CASSQDRSSEETQYF.

The CDR3 DNA reads as TGCGCCAGCAGCCAAGGAACTACATGGGCCGGGGAGCTGTTTTTT. Translating gives CASSQGTTWAGELFF. The gene calls are TRBV4-1 and TRBJ2-2; D ambiguous. Trimming removed 1 base from V and 6 bases from J, with 12 bases in between. The CDR3 contains 15 residues. Germline CDR1 is MGHRA and CDR2 is YSYEKL.

V gene TRBV10-3 combines with J gene TRBJ1-4; weak D call: TRBD1 (6 bases). The CDR3 length is 14 residues. Trimming removed 4 bases at V and 8 bases at J, with 14 bases between. The germline CDR1 and CDR2 sequences are ENHRY and SYGVKD. This CDR3 is CAISGGGDGEKLFF. The CDR3 nucleotides are TGTGCCATCAGTGGAGGGGGGGACGGCGAAAAACTGTTTTTT.

This chain uses TRBV2 with TRBJ1-1; possible D gene TRBD1, 6 bases. V was trimmed by 5 bases and J by 0 bases, leaving 13 bases between them. This CDR3 region has 15 residues. Looked up from germline, CDR1 is SNHLY and CDR2 is FYNNEI. The CDR3 loop is CASSPRQAMNTEAFF. The DNA for the CDR3 is TGTGCCAGCAGTCCTAGACAGGCCATGAACACTGAAGCTTTCTTT.

This chain links TRBV11-2 with TRBJ1-1; tentatively, D is TRBD1 (6 bases). CDR3 size: 14 residues. V was trimmed by 5 bases and J by 3 bases, leaving 13 bases between them. Germline V gene data show CDR1 as SGHAT and CDR2 as FQNNGV. The CDR3 region is CASSPRGKDTEAFF. The DNA for the CDR3 is TGTGCCAGCAGCCCAAGGGGGAAGGACACTGAAGCTTTCTTT.

The chain uses TRBV24-1 and TRBJ2-5; perhaps TRBD2 as D (7 bases). The length of the CDR3 is 15 residues. Germline CDR1 KGHDR, CDR2 SFDVKD. V lost 3 bases and J 5 bases, leaving 15 bases between the germline ends. Here the CDR3 reads CATSDDGGQGETQYF. The DNA of the CDR3 is TGTGCCACCAGTGATGACGGGGGGCAAGGGGAGACCCAGTACTTC.

The chain links TRBV7-7 to TRBJ2-5, with TRBD1 as a possible D gene (5 bases). The CDR3 consists of 14 residues. The germline V gene encodes CDR1 SSHAT and CDR2 FNYEAQ (reference sequence). The V gene lost 4 bases and the J gene lost 2 bases, with 11 bases spanning the gap. DNA for the CDR3: TGTGCCAGCAGCTCCCGACAGACTCAAGAGACCCAGTACTTC. Protein sequence: CASSSRQTQETQYF.

The rearrangement links TRBV5-1 to TRBJ1-3; D is unclear. The CDR3 is 15 amino acids. The V gene lost 1 base and the J gene lost 0 bases, with 8 bases spanning the gap. From germline, CDR1 is SGHRS and CDR2 YFSETQ. The CDR3: CASSLSPSSGNTIYF. For the CDR3, the DNA is TGCGCCAGCAGCTTGTCGCCCAGCTCTGGAAACACCATATATTTT.

The V gene is TRBV18, the J gene TRBJ1-1, with 9 bases lining up with TRBD1. CDR3 length: 15 residues. Trimming removed 2 bases from V and 5 bases from J; junction bases left unmatched: 6. The germline V gene has CDR1 KGHSH and CDR2 LQKENI. The CDR3 nucleotides are TGTGCCAGCTCACCAAACAGGGGGCTGAGAACTGAAGCTTTCTTT. Its translation: CASSPNRGLRTEAFF. The full variable domain, in which reference TRBV18 and TRBJ1-1 provide the parts outside the CDR3, is NAGVMQNPRHLVRRRGQEARLRCSPMKGHSHVYWYRQLPEEGLKFMVYLQKENIIDESGMPKERFSAEFPKEGPSILRIQQVVRGDSAAYFCASSPNRGLRTEAFFGQGTRLTVV.

The chain recombines TRBV6-6 with TRBJ2-1; 12 bases match TRBD2. J lost 6 bases, V lost 6 bases, and 3 bases had no gene match. The CDR3 length is 14 residues. CDR1 is MNHNY, CDR2 SVGAGI, per germline (reference sequence). CDR3 in amino acids: CASRGLAGFNEQFF. Written as DNA, the CDR3 is TGTGCCAGCAGGGGACTAGCGGGCTTCAATGAGCAGTTCTTC.

The V and J genes are TRBV30 and TRBJ1-1, with 11 bases matching TRBD1. This CDR3 is built from 13 residues. The germline CDR1 and CDR2 sequences are GTSNPN and SVGIG (reference sequence). With 3 bases clipped from V and 4 bases from J, the junction kept 1 base outside the gene matches. The CDR3 here is CAWRGTGGTEAFF. In DNA, the CDR3 is TGTGCCTGGAGGGGGACAGGGGGCACTGAAGCTTTCTTT.

This sequence joins TRBV7-8 and TRBJ1-1, with TRBD1 identical over 7 bases. The CDR3 covers 14 residues. Germline V lookup: CDR1 SGHVS, CDR2 FQNEAQ. Trimming removed 1 base from V and 1 base from J; junction bases left unmatched: 0. CDR3 coding DNA: TGTGCCAGCAGCTTAGGGGACAGGAACACTGAAGCTTTCTTT. This gives the protein CASSLGDRNTEAFF.

The CDR3 is CASSPGLAGVTDTQYF. The CDR3 bases are TGTGCCAGCAGCCCCGGACTAGCGGGAGTGACAGATACGCAGTATTTT. V usage is TRBV7-2 and J usage is TRBJ2-3, with 13 bases aligning to TRBD2. J gave up 3 bases and V 5 bases, and 5 bases lay outside the gene matches. CDR3 length equals 16 residues. CDR1 and CDR2 from the germline V gene are SGHTA and FQGNSA. Variable domain in full (rest from reference TRBV7-2 and TRBJ2-3): GAGVSQSPSNKVTEKGKDVELRCDPISGHTALYWYRQSLGQGLEFLIYFQGNSAPDKSGLPSDRFSAERTGGSVSTLTIQRTQQEDSAVYLCASSPGLAGVTDTQYFGPGTRLTVL.

J is TRBJ1-5 and V is TRBV12-3 or TRBV12-4; D unclear. Trimming stripped 3 bases from V and 5 bases from J, with 5 bases between. The CDR3 extends over 12 amino acids. The CDR3 sequence: CASSFLDQPQHF. The CDR3 nucleotides read TGTGCCAGCAGTTTTTTAGATCAGCCCCAGCATTTT.

The CDR3 DNA is TGTGCCAGCAGCCCGCAACAGGCTACCGGGGAGCTGTTTTTT. Its translation is CASSPQQATGELFF. J is TRBJ2-2 and V is TRBV9; D is perhaps TRBD1 (5 bases). V lost 4 bases to trimming and J lost 5 bases, with 12 bases between them. Germline loops: CDR1 SGDLS, CDR2 YYNGEE. The CDR3 consists of 14 residues.

The chain links TRBV6-5 to TRBJ2-7, with D possibly being TRBD1 (7 bases). The V end was cut by 6 bases, the J end by 5 bases, with 14 bases between. The CDR3 has 13 residues. The germline gives CDR1 MNHEY, CDR2 SVGAGI. As DNA, the CDR3 is TGTGCCAGCAGGAGGTCAGGGGGGAACGAGCAGTACTTC. This codes for CASRRSGGNEQYF.

The chain has TRBV7-2 and TRBJ2-1; 7 bases are a match to TRBD2. Trimming at V came to 1 base and at J to 6 bases, leaving 6 bases not matched to a gene. Germline V gene lookup returns CDR1 SGHTA and CDR2 FQGNSA. This CDR3 region has 15 residues. CDR3 protein: CASSLGLAESNEQFF. The CDR3 DNA follows: TGTGCCAGCAGCTTAGGGCTAGCGGAGTCCAATGAGCAGTTCTTC.